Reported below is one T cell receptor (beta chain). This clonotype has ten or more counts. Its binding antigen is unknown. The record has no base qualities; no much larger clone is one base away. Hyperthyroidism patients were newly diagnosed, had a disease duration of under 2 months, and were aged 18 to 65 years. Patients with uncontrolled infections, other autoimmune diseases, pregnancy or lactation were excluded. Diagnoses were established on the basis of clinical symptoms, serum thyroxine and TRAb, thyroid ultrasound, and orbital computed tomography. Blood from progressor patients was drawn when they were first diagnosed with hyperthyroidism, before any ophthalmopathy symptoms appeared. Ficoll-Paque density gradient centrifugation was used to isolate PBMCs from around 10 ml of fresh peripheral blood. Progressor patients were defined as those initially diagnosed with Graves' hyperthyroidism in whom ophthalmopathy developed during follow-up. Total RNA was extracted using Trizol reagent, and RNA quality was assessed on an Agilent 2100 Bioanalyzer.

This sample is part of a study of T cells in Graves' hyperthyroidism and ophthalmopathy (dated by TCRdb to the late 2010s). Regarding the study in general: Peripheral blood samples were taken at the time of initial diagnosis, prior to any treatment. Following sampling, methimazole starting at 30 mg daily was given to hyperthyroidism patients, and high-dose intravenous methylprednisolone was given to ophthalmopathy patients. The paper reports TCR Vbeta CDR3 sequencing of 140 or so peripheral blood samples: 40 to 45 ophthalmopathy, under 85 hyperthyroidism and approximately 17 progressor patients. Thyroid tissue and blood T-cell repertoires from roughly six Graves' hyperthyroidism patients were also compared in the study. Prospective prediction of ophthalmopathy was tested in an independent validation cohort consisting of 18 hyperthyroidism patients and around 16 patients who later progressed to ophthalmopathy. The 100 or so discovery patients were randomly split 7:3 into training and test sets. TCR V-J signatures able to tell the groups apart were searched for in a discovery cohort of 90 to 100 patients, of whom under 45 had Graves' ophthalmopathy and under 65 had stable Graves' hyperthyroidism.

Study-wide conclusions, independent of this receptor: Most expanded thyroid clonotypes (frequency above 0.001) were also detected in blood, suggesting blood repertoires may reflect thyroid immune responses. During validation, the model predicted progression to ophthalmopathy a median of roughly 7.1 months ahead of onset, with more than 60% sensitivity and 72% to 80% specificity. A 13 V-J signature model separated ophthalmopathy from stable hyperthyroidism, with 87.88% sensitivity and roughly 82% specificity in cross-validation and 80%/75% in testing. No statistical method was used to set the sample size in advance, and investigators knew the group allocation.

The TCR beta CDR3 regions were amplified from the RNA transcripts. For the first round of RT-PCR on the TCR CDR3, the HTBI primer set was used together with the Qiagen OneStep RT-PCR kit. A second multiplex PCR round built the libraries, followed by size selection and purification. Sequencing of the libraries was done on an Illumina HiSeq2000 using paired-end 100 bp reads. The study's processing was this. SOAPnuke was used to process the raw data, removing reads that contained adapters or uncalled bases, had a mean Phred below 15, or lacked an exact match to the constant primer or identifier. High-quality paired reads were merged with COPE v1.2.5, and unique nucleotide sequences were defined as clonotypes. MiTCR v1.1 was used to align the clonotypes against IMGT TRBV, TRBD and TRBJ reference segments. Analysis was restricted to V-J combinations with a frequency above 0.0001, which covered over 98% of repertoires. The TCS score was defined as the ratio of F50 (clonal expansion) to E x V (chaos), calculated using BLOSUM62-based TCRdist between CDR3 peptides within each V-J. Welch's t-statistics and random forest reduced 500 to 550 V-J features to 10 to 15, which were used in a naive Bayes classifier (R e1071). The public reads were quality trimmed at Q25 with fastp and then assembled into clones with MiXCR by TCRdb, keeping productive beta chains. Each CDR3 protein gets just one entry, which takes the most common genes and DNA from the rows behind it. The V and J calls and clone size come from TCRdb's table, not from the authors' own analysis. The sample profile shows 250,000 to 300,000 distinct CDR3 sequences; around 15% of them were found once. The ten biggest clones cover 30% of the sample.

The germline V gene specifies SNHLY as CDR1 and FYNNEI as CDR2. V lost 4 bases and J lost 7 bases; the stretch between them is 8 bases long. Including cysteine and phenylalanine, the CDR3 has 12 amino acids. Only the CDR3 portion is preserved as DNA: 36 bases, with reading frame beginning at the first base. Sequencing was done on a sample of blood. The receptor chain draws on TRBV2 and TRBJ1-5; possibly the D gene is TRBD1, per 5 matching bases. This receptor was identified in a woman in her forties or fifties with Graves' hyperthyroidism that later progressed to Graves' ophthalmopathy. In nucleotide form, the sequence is TGTGCCAGCAGTGTCAGGGAACAGCCCCAGCATTTT. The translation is CASSVREQPQHF.